A single T cell receptor (beta chain) is shown here with its context. Its specificity is not known. The assay was immunoSEQ multiplex PCR, and TCRdb's table has in-frame clones only and misses some. The sample records about 40,000 clones, 73% being singletons. The data originate from a study of vaccination effects on CD4 cells after COVID-19. ViraFEST expansion of antigen-specific CD4+ T cells with viral peptide pools preceded sequencing. A roughly 10-day culture period preceded the isolation of CD4+ T cells. The person had a PCR-confirmed SARS-CoV-2 infection during March to December 2020. This clonotype was sampled from a human donor who had a prior SARS-CoV-2 infection. Sequences were derived from CD4+ T cells from PBMCs cultured with a peptide pool, sampled before COVID-19 vaccination.

In nucleotides, the CDR3 is TGCGCCAGCAGCCTTGGACTAGCGGGGGGCGGGGACCTTGGGACCCAGTACTTC. Its translation is CASSLGLAGGGDLGTQYF. This chain joins TRBV5-1 and TRBJ2-5, with TRBD2 matching 14 bases. Per germline, CDR1 SGHRS and CDR2 YFSETQ. The ends lost 4 bases at V and 7 bases at J; junction bases unmatched: 15. The CDR3 sequence is 18 residues long.